This T cell receptor beta chain emerged from a study of blood T cell repertoires in COVID-19 (dated by TCRdb to 2019 to 2021). With respect to the entire study: Samples covering the acute and convalescent phases of COVID-19 were provided by collaborators in the United States, Italy and Spain. The prospective study material was composed of cDNA or gDNA derived from T cells, B-cell-depleted T cells, or PBMCs. Subjects who had been exposed to COVID-19, were actively infected with it, or had recovered from it provided the deeply sampled blood TCRbeta repertoires that made up the dataset. The repertoires were released in a freely available public database intended as a resource for research on the immune response to SARS-CoV-2. The samples were drawn from two sources: the first 160 participants of the ongoing ImmuneRACE study, and 1,000 to 1,500 subjects contributed by 6 global collaborators. The sample metadata nearly always contained a de-identified subject ID, COVID-19 status, age in years and sex. HLA class I and class II types, where available, came from metadata supplied by the sample provider rather than from assay-based typing.

CDR1 SGHRS and CDR2 YFSETQ are derived from the germline V gene. A distance of 14 bases separates the germline ends of V and J, which lose 2 bases and 3 bases respectively. The CDR3 runs 15 residues from the cysteine to the phenylalanine. The DNA shown is the 45-base CDR3, in frame from base 1. Each collaborating institution followed its own protocols to collect whole blood in K2EDTA tubes. For TCRbeta analysis, collaborators shipped samples in one of three forms: frozen whole blood, isolated PBMCs, or DNA extracted from either of those sample types. About this clone: What this receptor recognizes is not known. No base qualities exist here, and no much larger clone lies one base off it.

The full study reports these points: The quantity of clinical and demographic metadata differed by source and by participant and was supplied without curation.

TCRbeta CDR3 regions were amplified from genomic DNA using the immunoSEQ Assay, a bias-controlled multiplex PCR. Concerning the study's data processing: The number of nucleated cells in each sample was estimated by amplification of reference gene primers within the assay. To quantify the absolute abundance of each unique TCRbeta CDR3 rearrangement, sequence reads were collapsed and filtered. Productive Simpson clonality was computed per sample as the square root of Simpson's diversity index over productive rearrangements. This is the immuneACCESS table as TCRdb keeps it, with only in-frame sequences that have V and J called. A part of the clones is gone; compared with another copy, unresolved V genes explain less than half, and the rest is unexplained. That table is the source of V, J and clone size, and D and trimming were worked out from the DNA. The sample yields fewer than 250,000 clones; around four fifths were counted once. Around 2.5% of the sample lies in the top ten.

Sequencing was carried out using peripheral blood. The source is a woman aged 70-85 years with active or convalescent COVID-19. Rearrangement joined TRBV5-1 to TRBJ2-5; a tentative D match to TRBD1 spans 6 bases. The CDR3 loop reads CASSFTGLEEETQYF. The DNA sequence is TGCGCCAGCAGCTTTACAGGGTTGGAGGAAGAGACCCAGTACTTC.